This TCR beta chain is from a study of metastatic and nonmetastatic thyroid tumors. Study overall: Blood and tumor or nodule tissue repertoires from malignant and benign thyroid patients were compared.

No patient had received any treatment before thyroid surgery. Trimming cost V 5 bases and J 4 bases, with 9 bases left between them. The germline CDR1 and CDR2 sequences are MNHNS and SASEGT. This CDR3 has 13 amino acids. Study-wide results and caveats: Across blood and tumor, TCR beta diversity in malignant thyroid tumors was reportedly significantly higher than in benign nodules.

In its sample, this clone ranks as medium-sized. Antigen specificity is unknown. Authors' analysis steps: A distant-metastasis classifier for papillary thyroid cancer was built using CDR3 differences across clinicopathological groups. TCRdb reprocessed the PCR reads using MiXCR. TCRdb, rather than the study authors, made the V and J calls. The sample includes about 39,000 clones, approximately 15% of them seen just once. Sequences were obtained from blood. V usage is TRBV6-1 and J usage is TRBJ1-3; possible D gene TRBD1, 6 bases. This clonotype originated in a female donor with papillary thyroid cancer or a benign thyroid nodule (not recorded which). Some clones in this sample may be carry-over from other donors' samples. This CDR3 reads CASSFDRGNTIYF. In DNA form, the CDR3 reads TGTGCCAGCAGTTTTGACAGGGGAAACACCATATATTTT.